This TCR beta chain was obtained from a study of blood T cell repertoires in COVID-19. For the study at large: Italy, Spain and the United States were the sources of the convalescent and acute COVID-19 samples. PBMCs, B-cell-depleted T cells, or T cells provided the cDNA or gDNA that made up the material.

The assay was immunoSEQ multiplex PCR, and TCRdb's table has in-frame clones only and misses some. The sample has roughly 80,000 clones; over 80% are singletons. The germline V gene has CDR1 LGHDT and CDR2 YNNKEL (reference sequence). Trimming removed 4 bases at V and 7 bases at J, with 19 bases between. The CDR3 has 15 residues. The chain recombines TRBV3-1 (or the pseudogene TRBV3-2) with TRBJ1-2; possible D gene TRBD1, 6 bases. The TCR sequence derives from a human donor in a cohort sampled during active COVID-19. The sample was peripheral blood. Here the CDR3 reads CASSLRGGGPGGYTF. The CDR3 DNA sequence: TGTGCCAGCAGCCTCAGAGGCGGGGGCCCCGGTGGCTACACCTTC.